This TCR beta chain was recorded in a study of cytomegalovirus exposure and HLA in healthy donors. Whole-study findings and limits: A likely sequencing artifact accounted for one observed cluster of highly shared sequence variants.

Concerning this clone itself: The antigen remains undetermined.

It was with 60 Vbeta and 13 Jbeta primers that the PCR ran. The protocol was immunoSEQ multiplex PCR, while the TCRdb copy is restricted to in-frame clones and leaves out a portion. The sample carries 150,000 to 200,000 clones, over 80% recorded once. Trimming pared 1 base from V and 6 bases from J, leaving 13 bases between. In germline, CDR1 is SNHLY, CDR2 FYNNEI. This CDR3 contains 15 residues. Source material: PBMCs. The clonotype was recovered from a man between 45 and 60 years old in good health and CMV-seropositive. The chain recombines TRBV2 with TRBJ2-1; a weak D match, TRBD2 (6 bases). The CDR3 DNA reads TGTGCCAGCAGTGAAGGGAGGGGCCGGAGCAATGAGCAGTTCTTC. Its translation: CASSEGRGRSNEQFF.